The 26 T cell receptor beta chains given below trace back to one sample, sequenced in a study of CD8 T cells in ankylosing spondylitis (dated by TCRdb to 2016 to 2017). Libraries were made using 5' RACE. Sequenced on an Illumina HiSeq 2500. TCRdb reworked the public reads: Q25 trimming with fastp, MiXCR clone assembly, productive beta chains retained. CDR3 protein sequences are deduplicated, and each keeps its most common genes and DNA. The sample profile shows tens of thousands of distinct CDR3 sequences; approximately 7.1% of them were found once. More than 9% of the sample is held by the ten biggest clonotypes. The sequenced sample consisted of blood, either unsorted or a sorted T cell fraction (not recorded which). The receptor source for this set is a male donor with ankylosing spondylitis or in good health (not recorded which).

Ten or more counts support this clonotype. The chain combines TRBV7-8 with TRBJ1-1, with D unresolved. Trimming removed 5 bases from V and 11 bases from J, with 18 bases in between. The CDR3 is made up of 13 amino acids. CDR1 is SGHVS, CDR2 FQNEAQ, per germline. The CDR3 bases are TGTGCCAGCAGCCCGGTGGTGGTGGGAGAGGCTTTCTTT. It is translated as CASSPVVVGEAFF.

This clonotype was detected ten times or more. The chain links TRBV28 to TRBJ2-5; D might be TRBD2 (5 bases). This CDR3 is 12 amino acids long. The germline CDR1 and CDR2 sequences are MDHEN and SYDVKM. V was trimmed by 3 bases and J by 5 bases, leaving 7 bases between them. The CDR3 region is CASSLRRETQYF. The CDR3, as DNA: TGTGCCAGCAGTTTGAGGAGGGAGACCCAGTACTTC. Together with reference TRBV28 and TRBJ2-5, the CDR3 gives the full variable domain: DVKVTQSSRYLVKRTGEKVFLECVQDMDHENMFWYRQDPGLGLRLIYFSYDVKMKEKGDIPEGYSVSREKKERFSLILESASTNQTSMYLCASSLRRETQYFGPGTRLLVL.

This clonotype has a handful of counts. The V gene is TRBV7-9, the J gene TRBJ1-4, with TRBD1 identical over 10 bases. The ends lost 5 bases at V and 5 bases at J; junction bases unmatched: 5. Germline-derived CDR1 and CDR2 are SEHNR and FQNEAQ (reference sequence). CDR3 size: 15 residues. In nucleotides, the CDR3 is TGTGCCAGCAGCGCCTCGACAGGGGGCAATGAAAAACTGTTTTTT. This translates into CASSASTGGNEKLFF. The whole variable domain, filled in from reference TRBV7-9 and TRBJ1-4, reads DTGVSQNPRHKITKRGQNVTFRCDPISEHNRLYWYRQTLGQGPEFLTYFQNEAQLEKSRLLSDRFSAERPKGSFSTLEIQRTEQGDSAMYLCASSASTGGNEKLFFGSGTQLSVL.

This clonotype showed up many times. J is TRBJ2-2 and V is TRBV2, with TRBD1 matching 10 bases. The germline V gene encodes CDR1 SNHLY and CDR2 FYNNEI. The J segment lost 3 bases and the V segment lost 6 bases, leaving 13 bases of the junction unmatched. This CDR3 region has 18 residues. DNA of the CDR3: TGTGCCAGCAGCCCTGCGGGACAGGGGTTGATGGACACCGGGGAGCTGTTTTTT. Translating gives CASSPAGQGLMDTGELFF.

This clonotype was seen ten or more times. The gene calls are TRBV20-1 and TRBJ2-7, with D tentatively TRBD2 (5 bases). V was trimmed by 6 bases and J by 3 bases, leaving 18 bases between them. There are 14 residues in the CDR3. CDR1 DFQATT and CDR2 SNEGSKA come from the germline V gene (reference sequence). The CDR3 DNA follows: TGCAGTGCCACAATCGGTAGCGCGGGCTACGAGCAGTACTTC. Translated, it gives CSATIGSAGYEQYF.

This clonotype came up many times. The chain couples TRBV29-1 to TRBJ2-1; 8 bases align to TRBD2. Germline loops: CDR1 SQVTM, CDR2 ANQGSEA. With V trimmed by 3 bases and J by 2 bases, 15 bases remained unmatched. The CDR3 runs to 18 residues. The CDR3 protein is CSVEDRPSAGDAYNEQFF. The CDR3 DNA follows: TGCAGCGTTGAGGACAGACCCTCAGCGGGAGACGCCTACAATGAGCAGTTCTTC.

This clonotype was counted ten times or more. This sequence joins TRBV20-1 and TRBJ2-6, with 14 nucleotides matching TRBD2. The CDR3 has 18 amino acids. CDR1 and CDR2 from the germline V gene are DFQATT and SNEGSKA (reference sequence). With 3 bases clipped from V and 2 bases from J, the junction kept 6 bases outside the gene matches. The CDR3 reads CSARPPGLAGAGANVLTF. The CDR3 DNA reads as TGCAGTGCTAGGCCCCCGGGACTAGCGGGAGCTGGGGCCAACGTCCTGACTTTC.

Ten or more counts support this clonotype. The chain couples TRBV6-5 to TRBJ2-5; the match to TRBD2 covers 8 bases. Germline CDR1 and CDR2: MNHEY and SVGAGI. The CDR3 sequence is 14 residues long. Trimming cost V 4 bases and J 5 bases; bases outside gene matches: 6. CDR3 sequence: CASSSPRGGETQYF. The CDR3 DNA reads as TGTGCCAGCAGTTCCCCCCGGGGGGGGGAGACCCAGTACTTC.

V gene TRBV9 combines with J gene TRBJ2-1; TRBD2 matches at 12 bases. Germline values: CDR1 SGDLS, CDR2 YYNGEE. Losses at the gene ends were 4 bases for V and 8 bases for J; bases not matched to a gene: 4. The CDR3 runs to 14 residues. CDR3: CASSWTSGIDEQFF. Here the CDR3 DNA reads TGTGCCAGCAGCTGGACTAGCGGGATAGATGAGCAGTTCTTC.

By share, this clonotype ranks as medium-sized. This chain uses TRBV28 with TRBJ1-5, with 12 bases that match TRBD1. Trimming removed 6 bases from V and 6 bases from J; junction bases left unmatched: 9. From germline, CDR1 is MDHEN and CDR2 SYDVKM. This CDR3 has 16 residues. CDR3: CASSRDRGPGIQPQHF. The DNA for the CDR3 is TGTGCCAGCAGCCGGGACAGGGGGCCGGGGATTCAGCCCCAGCATTTT.

This clonotype was counted many times. The chain is built from TRBV12-3 or TRBV12-4 and TRBJ2-7; D might be TRBD2 (6 bases). The V end was cut by 2 bases, the J end by 3 bases, with 8 bases between. The CDR3 runs to 13 residues. The CDR3 DNA follows: TGTGCCAGCAGTTTAAGCGGGCTCTACGAGCAGTACTTC. It translates to CASSLSGLYEQYF.

The chain carries TRBV20-1 and TRBJ2-6, with TRBD1 identical over 7 bases. The germline CDR1 and CDR2 sequences are DFQATT and SNEGSKA (reference sequence). CDR3 length equals 15 residues. The J segment lost 4 bases and the V segment lost 3 bases, leaving 6 bases of the junction unmatched. The CDR3 protein is CSARHTGAGANVLTF. CDR3 sequence (DNA): TGCAGTGCTAGGCATACAGGGGCAGGGGCCAACGTCCTGACTTTC.

This clonotype has a count of ten or more. The CDR3 loop is CSARDAGSYLTNEQFF. CDR3 sequence (DNA): TGCAGTGCTAGAGATGCGGGGAGTTACCTTACAAATGAGCAGTTCTTC. The rearrangement joins TRBV20-1 to TRBJ2-1, with a weak D call TRBD2 (6 bases). CDR1 DFQATT and CDR2 SNEGSKA come from the germline V gene (reference sequence). V was pared by 0 bases and J by 7 bases, with 19 bases between. This CDR3 comprises 16 residues.

This clonotype was seen only a few times. The chain has TRBV2 and TRBJ2-7; no clear D gene. From germline, CDR1 is SNHLY and CDR2 FYNNEI. Trimming pared 5 bases from V and 5 bases from J, leaving 7 bases between. The CDR3 contains 11 residues. The CDR3 here is CASSFLDEQYF. The CDR3 DNA reads as TGTGCCAGCAGTTTTCTCGACGAGCAGTACTTC. The full variable domain, with the rest looked up from reference TRBV2 and TRBJ2-7, is EPEVTQTPSHQVTQMGQEVILRCVPISNHLYFYWYRQILGQKVEFLVSFYNNEISEKSEIFDDQFSVERPDGSNFTLKIRSTKLEDSAMYFCASSFLDEQYFGPGTRLTVT.

This clonotype was picked up many times. V is TRBV29-1 and J is TRBJ2-3; 7 bases match TRBD1. Germline CDR1 SQVTM, CDR2 ANQGSEA. With V trimmed by 4 bases and J by 8 bases, 12 bases remained unmatched. The CDR3 totals 14 residues. The CDR3: CSVVATGTPGTQYF. CDR3 bases: TGCAGCGTTGTGGCGACAGGGACCCCCGGTACGCAGTATTTT.

This clonotype occurred many times. The gene calls are TRBV20-1 and TRBJ2-7, with D possibly called TRBD1 or TRBD2 (6 bases each). Germline V CDR1 and CDR2: DFQATT, SNEGSKA (reference sequence). The V end lost 7 bases, the J end lost 5 bases, and 18 bases lay between the germline ends. The CDR3 contains 13 residues. Here the CDR3 DNA reads TGCAGTGTTTCGGACTTAGGGGGGAACGAGCAGTACTTC. It yields the protein CSVSDLGGNEQYF.

This clonotype was detected many times. The genes are TRBV5-1 and TRBJ2-1; TRBD2 matches at 15 bases. The CDR3 is 16 residues long. CDR1 is SGHRS, CDR2 YFSETQ, per germline. The V gene end was trimmed by 3 bases and the J gene end by 8 bases; junction bases not matched to a gene: 6. The DNA for the CDR3 is TGCGCCAGCAGCTGGACTGGGACTAGCGGGAGGTATGAGCAGTTCTTC. Protein product: CASSWTGTSGRYEQFF.

The chain links TRBV7-9 to TRBJ2-7; 7 bases fit TRBD1. The CDR3 has 14 residues. Germline CDR1 SEHNR, CDR2 FQNEAQ (reference sequence). Trimming removed 5 bases from V and 0 bases from J; junction bases left unmatched: 4. This chain's CDR3 is CASSAGTVSYEQYF. DNA of the CDR3: TGTGCCAGCAGCGCCGGGACAGTCTCCTACGAGCAGTACTTC.

This chain's CDR3 is CASRPLGTGANEQFF. CDR3 bases: TGTGCCAGCAGGCCCCTTGGGACAGGGGCCAATGAGCAGTTCTTC. This chain joins TRBV6-1 and TRBJ2-1; 10 nucleotides align to TRBD1. CDR1 and CDR2 (germline): MNHNS, SASEGT. There are 15 residues in the CDR3. Trimming removed 6 bases from V and 6 bases from J; junction bases left unmatched: 8.

This clonotype showed up just a few times. The chain uses TRBV7-9 and TRBJ2-4; TRBD1 or TRBD2 may be the D gene (6 bases each). V lost 5 bases, J lost 3 bases, and 14 bases lay in between. Per germline, CDR1 SEHNR and CDR2 FQNEAQ (reference sequence). The CDR3 runs 15 residues. CDR3 amino acids: CASSPGEGGKNIQYF. DNA for the CDR3: TGTGCCAGCAGCCCCGGCGAGGGGGGCAAAAACATTCAGTACTTC.

This clonotype was recorded at least ten times. This chain links TRBV14 with TRBJ2-5; D is unresolved. There are 14 residues in the CDR3. Trimming removed 1 base from V and 5 bases from J, with 11 bases in between. The germline CDR1 and CDR2 sequences are SGHDN and FVKESK. DNA of the CDR3: TGTGCCAGCAGCCAAGGTGTCTTGAGGGAGACCCAGTACTTC. This gives the protein CASSQGVLRETQYF.

Ten or more counts support this clonotype. This CDR3 is CSARDIAGGPNEQFF. CDR3 in DNA: TGCAGTGCTAGAGATATAGCGGGAGGGCCAAATGAGCAGTTCTTC. The rearrangement joins TRBV20-1 to TRBJ2-1, with 11 bases matching TRBD2. Germline values: CDR1 DFQATT, CDR2 SNEGSKA (reference sequence). The CDR3 consists of 15 residues. Trimming removed 0 bases from V and 7 bases from J; junction bases left unmatched: 5.

V is TRBV23-1 and J is TRBJ1-3, with D possibly matching TRBD1 (5 bases). TRBV23-1 is an open reading frame whose function is uncertain. V lost 3 bases, J lost 1 base, and 7 bases lay in between. CDR3 length: 14 residues. CDR3 amino acids: CASSQAGSGNTIYF. CDR3 bases: TGCGCCAGCAGTCAGGCAGGGTCTGGAAACACCATATATTTT.

This clonotype was detected many times. The chain joins TRBV24-1 to TRBJ2-5, with 9 bases fitting TRBD1. CDR3 size: 15 residues. V was clipped by 4 bases and J by 5 bases; unmatched bases: 7. Per germline, CDR1 KGHDR and CDR2 SFDVKD. This CDR3 reads CATSDGGQGTETQYF. The CDR3 DNA follows: TGTGCCACCAGTGACGGAGGACAGGGGACGGAGACCCAGTACTTC.

In its sample, this clonotype was seen many times. This chain joins TRBV12-3 or TRBV12-4 and TRBJ2-1, with 9 nucleotides matching TRBD2. With V trimmed by 8 bases and J by 9 bases, 5 bases remained unmatched. The CDR3 has 12 residues. The CDR3 DNA is TGTGCCAGCCAGAGCGGGAGGCTTGAGCAGTTCTTC. Translation gives CASQSGRLEQFF.

This clonotype has a count of ten or more. The rearrangement joins TRBV5-5 to TRBJ2-3, with D hard to call. Germline lookup yields CDR1 SGHKS and CDR2 YYEKEE (reference sequence). The CDR3 has 11 residues. The V gene lost 2 bases and the J gene lost 4 bases, with 2 bases spanning the gap. In DNA, the CDR3 is TGTGCCAGCAGCTTATCAGATACGCAGTATTTT. Translation: CASSLSDTQYF.